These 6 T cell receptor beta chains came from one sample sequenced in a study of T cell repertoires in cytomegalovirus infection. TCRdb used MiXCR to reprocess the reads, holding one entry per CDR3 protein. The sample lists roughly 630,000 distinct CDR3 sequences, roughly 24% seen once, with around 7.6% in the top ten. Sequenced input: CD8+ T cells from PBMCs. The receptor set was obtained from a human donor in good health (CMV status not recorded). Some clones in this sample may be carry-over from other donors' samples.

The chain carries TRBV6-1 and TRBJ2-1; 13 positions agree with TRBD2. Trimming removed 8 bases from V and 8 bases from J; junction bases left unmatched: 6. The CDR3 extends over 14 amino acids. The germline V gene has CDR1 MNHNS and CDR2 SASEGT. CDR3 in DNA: TGTGCCAGCCACGGACTAGCGGGGGTCGATGAGCAGTTCTTC. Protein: CASHGLAGVDEQFF.

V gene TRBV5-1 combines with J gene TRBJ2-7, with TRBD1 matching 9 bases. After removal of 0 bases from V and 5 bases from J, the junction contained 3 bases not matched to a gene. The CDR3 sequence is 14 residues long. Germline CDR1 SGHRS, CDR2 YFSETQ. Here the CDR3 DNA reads TGCGCCAGCAGCTTGGCCGGGACAGGGAACGAGCAGTACTTC. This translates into CASSLAGTGNEQYF.

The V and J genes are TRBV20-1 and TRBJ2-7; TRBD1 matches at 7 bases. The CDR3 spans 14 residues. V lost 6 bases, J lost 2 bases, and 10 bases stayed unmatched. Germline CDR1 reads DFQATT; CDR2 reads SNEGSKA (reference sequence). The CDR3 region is CSAPGTESAYEQYV. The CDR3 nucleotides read TGCAGTGCCCCGGGGACAGAAAGCGCCTACGAGCAGTACGTC.

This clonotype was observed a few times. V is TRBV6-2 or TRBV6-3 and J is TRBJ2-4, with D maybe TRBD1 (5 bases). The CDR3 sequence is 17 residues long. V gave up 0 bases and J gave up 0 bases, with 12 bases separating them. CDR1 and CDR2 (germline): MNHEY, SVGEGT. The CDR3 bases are TGTGCCAGCAGTTACTCGGGGCAGGGTGTAGCCAAAAACATTCAGTACTTC. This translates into CASSYSGQGVAKNIQYF.

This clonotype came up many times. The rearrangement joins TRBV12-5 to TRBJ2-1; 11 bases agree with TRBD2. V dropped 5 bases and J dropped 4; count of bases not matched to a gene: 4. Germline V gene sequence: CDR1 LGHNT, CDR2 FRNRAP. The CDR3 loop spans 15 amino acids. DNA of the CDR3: TGTGCTAGTGGTGGGACTAGCGGAGGGTACAATGAGCAGTTCTTC. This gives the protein CASGGTSGGYNEQFF.

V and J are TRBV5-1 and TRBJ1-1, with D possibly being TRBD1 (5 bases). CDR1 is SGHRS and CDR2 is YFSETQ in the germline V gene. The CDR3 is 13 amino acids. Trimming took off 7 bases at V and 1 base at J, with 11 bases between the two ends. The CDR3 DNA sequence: TGCGCCAGCGGGACGGAGGAGAACACTGAAGCTTTCTTT. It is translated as CASGTEENTEAFF.